The sequence of this T cell receptor beta chain was determined in a study of T cell responses to AZD1222 COVID-19 vaccine (dated by TCRdb to the early 2020s). Notes on the research overall: AZD1222 recipients whose second dose came at about 4 weeks and those whose second dose came at about 12 weeks were combined into one group, since spike-specific TCR depth and breadth did not differ between the two schedules. TCR sequencing covered 230 or so trial participants: roughly 200 given two doses of AZD1222 and 26 given two doses of MenACWY control vaccine. Trial participants were enrolled by age into subgroups of 18-55, 56-69 and 70-plus years, and around 150, 28 and 57 TCR-sequenced participants, respectively, were included in these subgroups.

As to this clone: Its antigen has not been determined. No much larger clone exists at a distance of one base, and base qualities are not known.

What the research found in general, with its limitations: Because no day 14 peak-response samples were available, repertoires were characterized only after the peak T cell response. In the small 56-69-year group, the increase in depth fell short of significance, most likely because of low power. A significant rise in spike-specific TCR breadth and depth was observed after two AZD1222 doses relative to day 0 and relative to MenACWY recipients. Nearly half of unique spike-specific TCRs reportedly recognized epitopes outside regions mutated in the B.1.351 and B.1.1.7 variants. Participants were mostly white British and included more females than males, and it was suggested by the authors that clonal diversity may have been underestimated. The vaccine-associated CD4 TCRs covered the entire spike protein, and the dominant responses fell in regions 160-218 and 743-854. Conclusions about previously exposed vaccinees are limited because only six or seven AZD1222 recipients were SARS-CoV-2 seropositive at baseline.

The CDR3 regions of human TCRbeta chains were subjected to immunosequencing. From the authors' description of their analysis: TCRs in the repertoires were matched against a reference library of SARS-CoV-2-specific TCRs that had been generated with the MIRA antigen-specificity platform. Breadth was defined as the fraction of unique TCRs that were SARS-CoV-2-associated, and depth was defined as the fraction of total T cells that were SARS-CoV-2-associated. Each spike-specific TCR was assigned to its reactive spike region and to a CD4 or CD8 class using the MIRA data. Log10-transformed breadth and depth values were compared by one-way ANOVA with Sidak's multiple comparisons tests. Sourced from immuneACCESS, this table was stored by TCRdb with only in-frame sequences that have V and J called. A share of the clones is absent; for the studies checked, an unresolved V gene accounts for under half, and the remainder has no known explanation. Clone size and V and J calls were adopted from that table, with D and trimming inferred from the DNA. The sample data list 150,000 to 200,000 clones, and 85% to 95% of these were observed just once. Together, the top ten hold roughly 1% of the sample.

This sample's time point label indicates: baseline before first vaccination. Samples from vaccinated people were obtained from the UK trials COV001 and COV002, which included a single-blind randomized controlled phase 2/3 trial of AZD1222 (ChAdOx1 nCoV-19) in healthy adults. For TCRbeta chain sequencing, PBMC samples from trial participants were taken at day 0 and at day 28 after the second dose. The sequenced sample was peripheral blood, obtained on day 0 of AZD1222 vaccination. The receptor's source is an adult in good health.

The CDR3 reads as follows: CASSASHRAYEQYF. The nucleotide sequence reads as follows: TGTGCCAGCAGCGCAAGTCACAGGGCGTACGAGCAGTACTTC. The chain links TRBV6-5 with TRBJ2-7, with TRBD1 as a weak D call on 6 bases. Per the germline V gene, MNHEY is the CDR1 and SVGAGI is the CDR2. V loses 6 bases of germline sequence and J loses 4 bases, and the interval between the two ends is 16 bases. From its cysteine to its phenylalanine, the CDR3 spans 14 amino acids. The retained sequence is limited to the CDR3, 42 bases, with the frame set at the first base.